This T cell receptor (beta chain) was retrieved from a study of T cell changes during pregnancy in multiple sclerosis. The table came from immunoSEQ multiplex PCR; TCRdb's copy has only in-frame clones and leaves some out. The sample has tens of thousands of clones, over 85% seen once; the top ten hold roughly 2%. The germline gives CDR1 MDHEN, CDR2 SYDVKM. The CDR3 is 17 residues long. Trimming stripped 6 bases from V and 1 base from J, with 21 bases between. This clone showed up just once. The gene calls are TRBV28 and TRBJ1-1; possibly TRBD1 for D (5 bases). The TCR originated in a female donor in good health, enrolled as a control in a pregnancy study. Sequenced material: peripheral blood, taken in the second trimester of pregnancy. As DNA, the CDR3 is TGTGCCAGCAGCGAGATTCTGAAAGGACATTCGAACACTGAAGCTTTCTTT. Its translation is CASSEILKGHSNTEAFF. Looking up the rest from reference TRBV28 and TRBJ1-1 gives the full variable domain: DVKVTQSSRYLVKRTGEKVFLECVQDMDHENMFWYRQDPGLGLRLIYFSYDVKMKEKGDIPEGYSVSREKKERFSLILESASTNQTSMYLCASSEILKGHSNTEAFFGQGTRLTVV.